Below are 30 T cell receptor beta chains sequenced from a single sample in a study of T-cell memory formation after mild COVID-19. Each CDR3 protein gets one entry after TCRdb re-called the 5' RACE reads with MiXCR. This table has 350,000 to 500,000 distinct CDR3 sequences, 20% to 25% appearing once. Sample: PBMCs or a T cell subset sorted from them (not recorded which). These TCRs come from an adult woman who had mild COVID-19 (a few samples of this study predate the infection). Cell type and time point are not known.

This clonotype turned up a few times. The chain combines TRBV10-3 with TRBJ1-5; maybe TRBD1 (6 bases). Trimming removed 8 bases at V and 4 bases at J, with 9 bases between. The CDR3 runs to 12 residues. Germline V gene data show CDR1 as ENHRY and CDR2 as SYGVKD. The CDR3 sequence: CAIGQKNQPQHF. The CDR3 DNA reads as TGTGCCATCGGACAGAAAAATCAGCCCCAGCATTTT.

This clonotype occurred a few times. The chain is built from TRBV7-6 and TRBJ2-1; TRBD2 matches 9 bases. The CDR3 has 14 residues. Germline V lookup: CDR1 SGHVS, CDR2 FNYEAQ. J was trimmed by 7 bases and V by 4 bases; bases with no gene match: 5. The CDR3 spells CASSSGLAKNEQFF. The CDR3, as DNA: TGTGCCAGCAGCTCCGGACTAGCGAAAAATGAGCAGTTCTTC.

The CDR3 DNA reads as TGTGCCAGCAGCTTCACGGGGGGCGATGAGCAGTTCTTC. Translated: CASSFTGGDEQFF. The rearrangement uses TRBV7-3 and TRBJ2-1; D is possibly TRBD2 (7 bases). There are 13 residues in the CDR3. CDR1 and CDR2 (germline): SGHTA, FQGTGA. Trimming stripped 3 bases from V and 8 bases from J, with 11 bases between. Filled out from reference TRBV7-3 and TRBJ2-1, the complete variable domain reads GAGVSQTPSNKVTEKGKYVELRCDPISGHTALYWYRQSLGQGPEFLIYFQGTGAADDSGLPNDRFFAVRPEGSVSTLKIQRTERGDSAVYLCASSFTGGDEQFFGPGTRLTVL.

This clonotype occurred a few times. This rearrangement joins TRBV24-1 to TRBJ1-5; TRBD1 aligns across 10 bases. The CDR3 consists of 16 residues. The J segment lost 4 bases and the V segment lost 4 bases, leaving 6 bases of the junction unmatched. Germline V gives CDR1 KGHDR, CDR2 SFDVKD. CDR3 sequence (DNA): TGTGCCACCAGTGACCGGAGGGGACAGGGGAATCAGCCCCAGCATTTT. Its translation is CATSDRRGQGNQPQHF.

The chain couples TRBV25-1 to TRBJ1-4, with D unresolved. The V gene lost 2 bases and the J gene lost 8 bases, with 15 bases spanning the gap. The CDR3 is 15 amino acids. The germline gives CDR1 MGHDK, CDR2 SYGVNS. The CDR3 DNA is TGTGCCAGCAGTGAAACCTCTACGCTGGGGGAAAAACTGTTTTTT. Its translation is CASSETSTLGEKLFF.

In this sample, this clonotype turned up a few times. The rearrangement links TRBV2 to TRBJ2-7; D unclear. Trimming stripped 8 bases from V and 9 bases from J, with 23 bases between. The CDR3 loop spans 14 amino acids. Germline-derived CDR1 and CDR2 are SNHLY and FYNNEI. In nucleotides, the CDR3 is TGTGCCAGCGTGAAAAGGATCCGTAACGAGCGGCAGTACTTC. Protein sequence: CASVKRIRNERQYF.

V gene TRBV9 combines with J gene TRBJ2-3; 7 nucleotides line up with TRBD2. The length of the CDR3 is 14 residues. The V and J ends lost 2 bases and 4 bases, in that order; junction bases with no gene match: 4. Germline-derived CDR1 and CDR2 are SGDLS and YYNGEE. CDR3 in DNA: TGTGCCAGCAGCGTTGGGGGGGTCTCAGATACGCAGTATTTT. Its protein product is CASSVGGVSDTQYF.

The genes are TRBV20-1 and TRBJ2-4; TRBD2 is a possible D gene (5 bases). The CDR3 is 13 residues long. The germline gives CDR1 DFQATT, CDR2 SNEGSKA (reference sequence). V was cut by 3 bases and J by 2 bases, with 8 bases left in between. The CDR3 bases are TGCAGTGCTAGCGGGAAATCCAAAAACATTCAGTACTTC. Protein: CSASGKSKNIQYF.

In its sample, this clonotype was seen a few times. CDR3 protein: CATSDPGTGGKDTQYF. CDR3 coding DNA: TGTGCCACCAGTGATCCCGGGACAGGGGGTAAAGATACGCAGTATTTT. The gene calls are TRBV24-1 and TRBJ2-3, with 11 bases aligning to TRBD1. J gave up 5 bases and V 3 bases, and 6 bases lay outside the gene matches. The CDR3 totals 16 residues. CDR1 KGHDR and CDR2 SFDVKD come from the germline V gene.

This clonotype turned up a few times. J is TRBJ2-1 and V is TRBV7-2; 11 bases align to TRBD1. J gave up 7 bases and V 5 bases, and 7 bases lay outside the gene matches. Germline V gene sequence: CDR1 SGHTA, CDR2 FQGNSA. The CDR3 has 15 residues. The CDR3 spells CASSPGTGGWNEQFF. In DNA form, the CDR3 reads TGTGCCAGCAGCCCTGGGACAGGGGGGTGGAATGAGCAGTTCTTC.

Only a few counts were recorded for this clonotype. The rearrangement links TRBV4-1 to TRBJ2-3; D uncertain. The CDR3 spans 14 residues. V lost 4 bases to trimming and J lost 6 bases, with 14 bases between them. In germline, CDR1 is MGHRA, CDR2 YSYEKL. CDR3 loop: CASSRERPPDTQYF. DNA of the CDR3: TGCGCCAGCAGCCGGGAAAGGCCCCCGGATACGCAGTATTTT.

The rearrangement uses TRBV9 and TRBJ1-6; the D gene is possibly TRBD1 (6 bases). The V end was cut by 0 bases, the J end by 9 bases, with 13 bases between. Germline V lookup: CDR1 SGDLS, CDR2 YYNGEE. The length of the CDR3 is 15 residues. CDR3: CASSVDAGDGSPLHF. The CDR3 DNA reads as TGTGCCAGCAGCGTAGACGCAGGGGACGGTTCACCCCTCCACTTT.

The chain has TRBV5-5 and TRBJ2-5; D is possibly TRBD2 (6 bases). Germline V lookup: CDR1 SGHKS, CDR2 YYEKEE (reference sequence). V lost 4 bases and J 2 bases, leaving 12 bases between the germline ends. This CDR3 is built from 14 residues. CDR3 in DNA: TGTGCCAGCAGCATACCGGGAGTACAAGAGACCCAGTACTTC. Its translation is CASSIPGVQETQYF.

The rearrangement links TRBV7-2 to TRBJ1-1; D remains ambiguous. Trimming cost V 1 base and J 4 bases, with 10 bases left between them. Germline assignment: CDR1 SGHTA and CDR2 FQGNSA. The length of the CDR3 is 14 residues. This chain's CDR3 is CASSLGQFTTEAFF. As DNA, the CDR3 is TGTGCCAGCAGCTTAGGCCAGTTCACCACTGAAGCTTTCTTT. The full variable domain, in which reference TRBV7-2 and TRBJ1-1 provide the parts outside the CDR3, is GAGVSQSPSNKVTEKGKDVELRCDPISGHTALYWYRQSLGQGLEFLIYFQGNSAPDKSGLPSDRFSAERTGGSVSTLTIQRTQQEDSAVYLCASSLGQFTTEAFFGQGTRLTVV.

This sequence joins TRBV5-1 and TRBJ1-2, with a possible D match to TRBD1 (5 bases). With 0 bases removed from V and 7 bases from J, the gap between germline ends came to 13 bases. The germline CDR1 and CDR2 sequences are SGHRS and YFSETQ. CDR3 length: 14 amino acids. The CDR3 region is CASSLELARGGYTF. CDR3 nucleotide sequence: TGCGCCAGCAGCTTGGAACTGGCAAGGGGTGGCTACACCTTC.

In its sample, this clonotype was seen a few times. The chain carries TRBV9 and TRBJ2-5; D is perhaps TRBD1 (5 bases). Germline CDR1 is SGDLS and CDR2 is YYNGEE. The V and J ends lost 2 bases and 5 bases respectively, with 10 bases between them. The CDR3 sequence is 13 residues long. CDR3 protein: CASSVQGLETQYF. The CDR3 DNA follows: TGTGCCAGCAGCGTCCAGGGTCTGGAGACCCAGTACTTC.

This clonotype was recorded a few times. This rearrangement joins TRBV9 to TRBJ2-7; the D is unclear. The V and J ends lost 0 bases and 2 bases respectively, with 9 bases between them. CDR3 size: 14 residues. CDR1 is SGDLS and CDR2 is YYNGEE in the germline V gene. The CDR3 protein is CASSVAGLAYEQYF. CDR3 in DNA: TGTGCCAGCAGCGTAGCGGGCCTCGCCTACGAGCAGTACTTC.

The CDR3 DNA follows: TGCAGTGCTAGAGACAGGGGAGGCTACACCTTC. Its translation: CSARDRGGYTF. The chain joins TRBV20-1 to TRBJ1-2, with a weak D call TRBD1 (6 bases). Germline CDR1 and CDR2: DFQATT and SNEGSKA (reference sequence). This CDR3 region has 11 residues. V was clipped by 0 bases and J by 8 bases, with 7 bases between them.

Only a few counts were recorded for this clonotype. This chain uses TRBV5-1 with TRBJ2-5; 12 bases map to TRBD2. Germline CDR1 is SGHRS and CDR2 is YFSETQ. V lost 7 bases and J lost 3; bases outside the gene matches: 7. This CDR3 contains 15 residues. CDR3 region: CASRRTSGTEETQYF. The DNA of the CDR3 is TGCGCCAGCCGAAGGACTAGCGGGACTGAAGAGACCCAGTACTTC.

This clonotype was seen more than once but under ten times. J is TRBJ2-3 and V is TRBV5-5, with TRBD2 identical over 12 bases. The CDR3 loop spans 14 amino acids. Germline CDR1 and CDR2: SGHKS and YYEKEE (reference sequence). V gave up 5 bases and J gave up 6 bases; unmatched junction bases: 4. CDR3 sequence: CASRGLAGSDTQYF. DNA for the CDR3: TGTGCCAGCAGAGGACTAGCGGGAAGCGATACGCAGTATTTT.

J is TRBJ2-1 and V is TRBV5-1; the match to TRBD2 covers 9 bases. This CDR3 is built from 15 residues. The V segment lost 2 bases and the J segment 5 bases; nucleotides outside the gene matches: 5. CDR1 and CDR2 from the germline V gene are SGHRS and YFSETQ. This CDR3 reads CASSFGGGAHNEQFF. DNA of the CDR3: TGCGCCAGCAGCTTCGGCGGGGGGGCCCACAATGAGCAGTTCTTC.

The sample holds a few counts of this clonotype. The chain links TRBV12-3 or TRBV12-4 to TRBJ2-2; 7 nucleotides line up with TRBD1. V shed 7 bases, J shed 3 bases, and the junction held 8 bases outside the gene matches. The CDR3 covers 15 residues. This CDR3 reads CASKKGRGYTGELFF. CDR3 DNA sequence: TGTGCCAGCAAAAAGGGCAGGGGGTACACCGGGGAGCTGTTTTTT.

This clonotype was observed many times. For the CDR3, the DNA is TGTGCCAGCAGCCGGCAGGGGATCGCCTACAATGAGCAGTTCTTC. It codes for CASSRQGIAYNEQFF. The chain couples TRBV14 to TRBJ2-1; D is possibly TRBD1 (6 bases). The CDR3 sequence is 15 residues long. Germline assignment: CDR1 SGHDN and CDR2 FVKESK. V was shortened by 4 bases and J by 2 bases, with 12 bases between the two germline ends.

The chain joins TRBV7-6 to TRBJ2-2, with 8 bases matching TRBD1. CDR1 is SGHVS, CDR2 FNYEAQ, per germline. J gave up 4 bases and V 2 bases, and 9 bases lay outside the gene matches. The CDR3 has 17 residues. CDR3 DNA: TGTGCCAGCAGCTTATCACAGGGGGGTTATTCCACCGGGGAGCTGTTTTTT. Protein: CASSLSQGGYSTGELFF.

The chain combines TRBV5-1 with TRBJ2-7; D is ambiguous. This CDR3 spans 13 amino acids. Between the trimmed V and J ends, which lost 0 bases and 3 bases, there was a span of 7 bases. Germline CDR1 reads SGHRS; CDR2 reads YFSETQ. CDR3 protein: CASSLAVGYEQYF. DNA of the CDR3: TGCGCCAGCAGCTTGGCGGTCGGCTACGAGCAGTACTTC. Looking up the rest from reference TRBV5-1 and TRBJ2-7 gives the full variable domain: KAGVTQTPRYLIKTRGQQVTLSCSPISGHRSVSWYQQTPGQGLQFLFEYFSETQRNKGNFPGRFSGRQFSNSRSEMNVSTLELGDSALYLCASSLAVGYEQYFGPGTRLTVT.

The chain links TRBV9 to TRBJ2-1, with D possibly being TRBD1 or TRBD2 (5 bases each). Germline CDR1 and CDR2: SGDLS and YYNGEE. The CDR3 has 14 amino acids. Trimming pared 0 bases from V and 3 bases from J, leaving 7 bases between. The CDR3 nucleotides are TGTGCCAGCAGCGTAGGGGACGACTACAATGAGCAGTTCTTC. Its translation: CASSVGDDYNEQFF.

CDR3 bases: TGTGCCAGCAGCTCGCGATACAGCTCCAGGGTACGCACTGAAGCTTTCTTT. This codes for CASSSRYSSRVRTEAFF. The chain employs TRBV7-6 and TRBJ1-1; D is possibly TRBD1 (5 bases). CDR1 SGHVS and CDR2 FNYEAQ come from the germline V gene. The CDR3 spans 17 residues. V was shortened by 4 bases and J by 4 bases, with 22 bases between the two germline ends. The full variable domain, its missing parts supplied by reference TRBV7-6 and TRBJ1-1, is GAGVSQSPRYKVTKRGQDVALRCDPISGHVSLYWYRQALGQGPEFLTYFNYEAQQDKSGLPNDRFSAERPEGSISTLTIQRTEQRDSAMYRCASSSRYSSRVRTEAFFGQGTRLTVV.

The chain uses TRBV7-9 and TRBJ1-2; no clear D. The germline V gene encodes CDR1 SEHNR and CDR2 FQNEAQ (reference sequence). Trimming took 3 bases from V and 4 from J, leaving 9 bases between them. The CDR3 extends over 13 amino acids. This CDR3 reads CASSFGFGYGYTF. CDR3 coding DNA: TGTGCCAGCAGCTTTGGATTCGGCTATGGCTACACCTTC.

The chain carries TRBV12-3 or TRBV12-4 and TRBJ1-2; D uncertain. Trimming took 7 bases from V and 4 from J, leaving 10 bases between them. This CDR3 is built from 12 residues. The CDR3 is CASTGRGYGYTF. CDR3 bases: TGTGCCAGCACCGGTAGAGGCTATGGCTACACCTTC.

V usage is TRBV7-9 and J usage is TRBJ2-6; D is unresolved. V dropped 6 bases and J dropped 4 bases, with 13 bases sitting between them. Germline V gene lookup returns CDR1 SEHNR and CDR2 FQNEAQ (reference sequence). CDR3 length equals 15 residues. The CDR3 bases are TGTGCCAGCAGAGGCGGAGCGAGGGGGGCCAACGTCCTGACTTTC. Protein product: CASRGGARGANVLTF.